Given below is one T cell receptor beta chain in context. Antigen specificity is unknown. The method was immunoSEQ multiplex PCR; TCRdb's version includes in-frame clones alone and lacks a portion of them. The table includes around 76,000 clones, 86% detected once. This CDR3 spans 13 amino acids. Germline lookup yields CDR1 SQVTM and CDR2 ANQGSEA. The V gene lost 2 bases and the J gene lost 7 bases, with 13 bases spanning the gap. This sample was included in a study of OX40 agonist ivuxolimab in advanced cancers. Overall study results and limits: Average numbers of expanded clones were greater in CD8+ T cells than in CD4+.

The TCR was taken from an adult with an advanced solid tumor such as melanoma, head and neck, liver or kidney cancer. The chain joins TRBV29-1 to TRBJ2-3; D remains unclear. The sample consisted of CD4+ or CD8+ T cells sorted from blood, taken in a trial of the OX40 agonist ivuxolimab. The chain's CDR3 is CSVENEYANTQYF. DNA for the CDR3: TGCAGCGTTGAAAACGAATACGCAAATACGCAGTATTTT.